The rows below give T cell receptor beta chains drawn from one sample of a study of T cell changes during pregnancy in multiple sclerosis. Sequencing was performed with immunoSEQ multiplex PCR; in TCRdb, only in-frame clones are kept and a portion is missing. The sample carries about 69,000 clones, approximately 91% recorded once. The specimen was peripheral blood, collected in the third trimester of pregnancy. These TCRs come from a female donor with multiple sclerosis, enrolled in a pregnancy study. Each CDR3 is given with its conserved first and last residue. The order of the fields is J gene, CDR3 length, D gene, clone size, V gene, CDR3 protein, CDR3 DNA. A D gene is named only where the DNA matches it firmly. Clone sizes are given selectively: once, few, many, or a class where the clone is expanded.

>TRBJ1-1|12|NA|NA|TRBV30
CAWSPRISGAFF
TGTGCCTGGAGTCCCCGTATCAGCGGAGCTTTCTTT
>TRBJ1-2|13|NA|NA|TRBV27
CASRITGQGGYTF
TGTGCCAGCAGAATAACCGGGCAGGGGGGCTACACCTTC
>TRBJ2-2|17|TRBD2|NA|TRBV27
CASSLFSGGALPGELFF
TGTGCCAGCAGTTTATTTAGCGGGGGGGCCTTGCCCGGGGAGCTGTTTTTT
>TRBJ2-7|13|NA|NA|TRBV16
CASSQPGSYEQYF
TGTGCCAGCAGCCAACCGGGGTCCTACGAGCAGTACTTC
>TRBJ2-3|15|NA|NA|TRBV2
CASSVGGGSTDTQYF
TGTGCCAGCAGTGTTGGTGGCGGATCCACAGATACGCAGTATTTT
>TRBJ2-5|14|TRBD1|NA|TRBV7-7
CASSKGTGVETQYF
TGTGCTAGCAGCAAAGGGACAGGGGTGGAGACCCAGTACTTC
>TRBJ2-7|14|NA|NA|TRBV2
CASSVPRGYYEQYF
TGTGCCAGCAGCGTCCCCAGGGGCTACTACGAGCAGTACTTC
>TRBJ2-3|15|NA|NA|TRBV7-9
CASSSQGGRTDTQYF
TGTGCCAGCAGCTCCCAGGGGGGACGCACAGATACGCAGTATTTT
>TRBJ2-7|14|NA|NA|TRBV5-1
CASSLGGLAYEQYF
TGCGCCAGCAGCTTGGGCGGGTTAGCCTACGAGCAGTACTTC
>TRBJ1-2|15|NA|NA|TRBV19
CASSIGRQKNYGYTF
TGTGCCAGTAGTATAGGGAGACAGAAGAACTATGGCTACACCTTC
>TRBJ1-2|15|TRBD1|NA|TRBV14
CASSPLKGTADGYTF
TGTGCCAGCAGCCCCTTAAAAGGGACAGCTGATGGCTACACCTTC
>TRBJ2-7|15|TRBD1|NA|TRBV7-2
CASSLWDSSSYEQYF
TGTGCCAGCAGCCTCTGGGACAGCAGCTCCTACGAGCAGTACTTC
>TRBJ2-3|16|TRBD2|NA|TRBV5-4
CASSVTSGGAADTQYF
TGTGCCAGCAGTGTGACTAGCGGGGGGGCTGCAGATACGCAGTATTTT
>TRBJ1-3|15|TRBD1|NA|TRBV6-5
CASSRTGISGNTIYF
TGTGCCAGCAGTCGGACAGGGATCTCTGGAAACACCATATATTTT
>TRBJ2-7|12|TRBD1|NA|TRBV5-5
CASGDRAYEQYF
TGTGCCAGCGGGGACAGGGCCTACGAGCAGTACTTC
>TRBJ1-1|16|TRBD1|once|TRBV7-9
CASSSNPQGAGTEAFF
TGTGCCAGCAGCAGCAACCCACAGGGGGCTGGCACTGAAGCTTTCTTT
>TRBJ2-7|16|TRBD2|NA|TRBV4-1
CASSPTTSGRSYEQYF
TGCGCCAGCAGCCCCACTACTAGCGGGCGCTCCTACGAGCAGTACTTC
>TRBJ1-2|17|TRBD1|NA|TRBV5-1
CASSLGPFVGQGHGYTF
TGCGCCAGCAGCTTGGGCCCCTTCGTGGGACAGGGGCATGGCTACACCTTC
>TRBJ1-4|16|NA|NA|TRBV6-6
CASLRQGGLTNEKLFF
TGTGCCAGCCTAAGGCAGGGAGGATTAACTAATGAAAAACTGTTTTTT
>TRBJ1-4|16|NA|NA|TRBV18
CASSPRRVGEGEKLFF
TGTGCCAGCTCACCCCGACGGGTCGGCGAGGGAGAAAAACTGTTTTTT
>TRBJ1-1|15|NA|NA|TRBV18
CASSPYISLNTEAFF
TGTGCCAGCTCACCATACATTTCCTTGAACACTGAAGCTTTCTTT
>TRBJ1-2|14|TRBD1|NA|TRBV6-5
CASRQRDRQSGYTF
TGTGCCAGCAGGCAACGGGACAGGCAGAGTGGCTACACCTTC
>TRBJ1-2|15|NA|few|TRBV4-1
CASSQDRGRFYGYTF
TGCGCCAGCAGCCAAGATAGAGGAAGGTTCTATGGCTACACCTTC
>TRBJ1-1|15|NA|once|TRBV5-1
CASSLAGGVNTEAFF
TGCGCCAGCAGCTTGGCGGGGGGGGTGAACACTGAAGCTTTCTTT
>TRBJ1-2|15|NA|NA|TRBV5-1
CASSTQGGGRNGYTF
TGCGCCAGCAGCACACAAGGGGGGGGGCGCAATGGCTACACCTTC
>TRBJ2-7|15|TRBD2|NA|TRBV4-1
CASSQAAGGLSIKYF
TGCGCCAGCAGCCAAGCCGCGGGGGGCCTTTCTATTAAGTACTTC
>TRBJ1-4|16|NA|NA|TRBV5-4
CASSSHRDGGPEKLFF
TGTGCCAGCAGCTCCCACCGAGACGGGGGACCTGAAAAACTGTTTTTT
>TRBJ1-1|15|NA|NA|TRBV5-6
CASSLASWEDTEAFF
TGTGCCAGCAGCTTGGCCTCTTGGGAGGACACTGAAGCTTTCTTT
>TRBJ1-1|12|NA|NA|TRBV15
CATGPMNTEAFF
TGTGCCACCGGGCCCATGAACACTGAAGCTTTCTTT